One sample yielded the 24 T cell receptor beta chains listed below, sequenced in a study of cytomegalovirus exposure and HLA in healthy donors. 60 Vbeta and 13 Jbeta primers were used in PCR. Libraries were prepared by immunoSEQ multiplex PCR; TCRdb keeps only in-frame clonotypes and omits some of them. The data show 100,000 to 150,000 clones, over 60% seen once. Material for sequencing was PBMCs. Source of these receptors: a man aged 18-30 years in good health and CMV-seronegative.

This chain links TRBV13 with TRBJ2-7, with 9 bases fitting TRBD1. Germline lookup yields CDR1 PRHDT and CDR2 FYEKMQ (reference sequence). V shed 4 bases and J 5 bases; nucleotides not matched to a gene: 12. The CDR3 length is 16 residues. The chain's CDR3 is CASSSRGQGGVHEQYF. CDR3 nucleotide sequence: TGTGCCAGCAGCTCGAGGGGACAGGGCGGAGTCCACGAGCAGTACTTC.

The DNA of the CDR3 is TGTGCCAGCGCCGCTGGACAGGCCTACGAGCAGTACTTC. Its translation: CASAAGQAYEQYF. The gene calls are TRBV9 and TRBJ2-7; 7 bases are a match to TRBD1. The CDR3 consists of 13 residues. Germline CDR1 reads SGDLS; CDR2 reads YYNGEE. V was pared by 7 bases and J by 2 bases, with 6 bases of the junction left unmatched.

This clone was seen more than once but under ten times. The sample has other DNA sequences that encode this CDR3 too. The chain recombines TRBV7-7 with TRBJ2-5; D gene ambiguous. CDR1 and CDR2 (germline): SSHAT, FNYEAQ (reference sequence). Trimming removed 5 bases at V and 5 bases at J, with 15 bases between. This CDR3 spans 14 amino acids. The CDR3 region is CASSRVGAVETQYF. DNA for the CDR3: TGTGCCAGCAGCCGCGTCGGAGCCGTCGAGACCCAGTACTTC.

The chain is built from TRBV5-1 and TRBJ1-1, with D possibly being TRBD1 (5 bases). V lost 4 bases and J lost 7, with 17 bases in between. CDR3 length equals 14 residues. Germline lookup yields CDR1 SGHRS and CDR2 YFSETQ. The CDR3 is CASSGTGGNYEAFF. CDR3 nucleotide sequence: TGCGCCAGCAGCGGCACGGGGGGGAACTATGAAGCTTTCTTT.

This chain joins TRBV25-1 and TRBJ2-2; 7 bases are a match to TRBD2. With 4 bases clipped from V and 2 bases from J, the junction kept 7 bases outside the gene matches. Germline V CDR1 and CDR2: MGHDK, SYGVNS. This CDR3 spans 16 amino acids. CDR3 region: CASSGTASGNTGELFF. The DNA for the CDR3 is TGTGCCAGCAGTGGCACTGCTAGCGGAAACACCGGGGAGCTGTTTTTT.

This clone has only a few counts. The genes are TRBV28 and TRBJ1-1; D is ambiguous. Germline V gene data show CDR1 as MDHEN and CDR2 as SYDVKM. The ends were cut back, 1 base at V and 0 bases at J, with 12 bases in the middle. The CDR3 sequence is 16 residues long. In DNA form, the CDR3 reads TGTGCCAGCAGTTTATCGACCGGGTTTGTGAACACTGAAGCTTTCTTT. Encoded protein: CASSLSTGFVNTEAFF.

The chain combines TRBV5-6 with TRBJ2-3; TRBD2 matches at 7 bases. CDR1 and CDR2 (germline): SGHDT, YYEEEE. The CDR3 extends over 14 amino acids. J was trimmed by 2 bases and V by 2 bases; bases with no gene match: 2. The CDR3 DNA is TGTGCCAGCAGCTTTAGCGGGCCCACAGATACGCAGTATTTT. This encodes CASSFSGPTDTQYF.

The rearrangement joins TRBV9 to TRBJ2-7, with D uncertain. Germline CDR1 reads SGDLS; CDR2 reads YYNGEE. Trimming stripped 3 bases from V and 2 bases from J, with 15 bases between. CDR3 length: 15 amino acids. CDR3: CASSARGGSTYEQYF. The CDR3 nucleotides are TGTGCCAGCAGCGCCAGAGGCGGCTCAACCTACGAGCAGTACTTC.

This clone was picked up a small number of times. The rearrangement links TRBV7-9 to TRBJ2-7, with no clear D. Between the trimmed V and J ends, which lost 0 bases and 2 bases, there was a span of 5 bases. CDR1 SEHNR and CDR2 FQNEAQ come from the germline V gene (reference sequence). This CDR3 comprises 13 residues. In nucleotides, the CDR3 is TGTGCCAGCAGCTTAGCGACAACCTACGAGCAGTACTTC. The encoded protein is CASSLATTYEQYF.

In its sample, this clone was seen a few times. V gene TRBV10-3 combines with J gene TRBJ1-5; TRBD1 aligns across 9 bases. In germline, CDR1 is ENHRY, CDR2 SYGVKD. The CDR3 spans 18 residues. The junction had 6 bases not matched to a gene; V was cut back by 0 bases and J by 0 bases. CDR3 loop: CAISESTGGSPSNQPQHF. The CDR3 DNA sequence: TGTGCCATCAGTGAGTCGACAGGGGGTTCCCCTAGCAATCAGCCCCAGCATTTT.

The table lists this clone with a count of one. This chain connects TRBV28 to TRBJ1-2; 11 nucleotides match TRBD1. The CDR3 has 14 amino acids. Looked up from germline, CDR1 is MDHEN and CDR2 is SYDVKM. V shed 6 bases, J shed 5 bases, and the junction held 5 bases outside the gene matches. CDR3 amino acids: CASRDRGLGYGYTF. CDR3 in DNA: TGTGCCAGCAGGGACAGGGGGCTGGGTTATGGCTACACCTTC.

This chain connects TRBV14 to TRBJ2-1; 8 positions agree with TRBD2. V gave up 0 bases and J gave up 5 bases; unmatched junction bases: 9. CDR1 is SGHDN and CDR2 is FVKESK in the germline V gene. There are 17 residues in the CDR3. In DNA, the CDR3 is TGTGCCAGCAGCCAAGATCTGTCTAGCGGGCCGCACAATGAGCAGTTCTTC. Its translation: CASSQDLSSGPHNEQFF.

CDR3 loop: CAWAGGAGETQYF. The CDR3 DNA reads TGTGCCTGGGCCGGGGGGGCAGGTGAGACCCAGTACTTC. The V and J genes are TRBV30 and TRBJ2-5; the match to TRBD2 covers 8 bases. The CDR3 is 13 amino acids. Germline V gives CDR1 GTSNPN, CDR2 SVGIG (reference sequence). With 5 bases clipped from V and 5 bases from J, the junction kept 7 bases outside the gene matches.

V is TRBV11-2 and J is TRBJ1-1, with a weak D call TRBD1 (6 bases). CDR1 and CDR2 (germline): SGHAT, FQNNGV. The CDR3 contains 16 residues. The V gene lost 5 bases and the J gene lost 6 bases, with 22 bases spanning the gap. CDR3 nucleotide sequence: TGTGCCAGCAGCGATCAGACAGGCGCTAAAAAGTCTGAAGCTTTCTTT. It specifies CASSDQTGAKKSEAFF. The full variable domain, its missing parts supplied by reference TRBV11-2 and TRBJ1-1, is EAGVAQSPRYKIIEKRQSVAFWCNPISGHATLYWYQQILGQGPKLLIQFQNNGVVDDSQLPKDRFSAERLKGVDSTLKIQPAKLEDSAVYLCASSDQTGAKKSEAFFGQGTRLTVV.

The table lists this clone with a few counts. J is TRBJ1-4 and V is TRBV5-1, with 7 bases that match TRBD1. The CDR3 runs 15 residues. Trimming at V came to 0 bases and at J to 7 bases, leaving 6 bases not matched to a gene. CDR1 is SGHRS and CDR2 is YFSETQ in the germline V gene. The CDR3 spells CASSLEGGAFEKLFF. Written as DNA, the CDR3 is TGCGCCAGCAGCTTGGAAGGGGGCGCGTTTGAAAAACTGTTTTTT.

The chain employs TRBV27 and TRBJ1-4, with D possibly TRBD1 on 5 matching bases. The CDR3 is 14 residues long. Trimming shortened V by 1 base and J by 6 bases, and 9 bases separated the two germline ends. The germline V gene encodes CDR1 MNHEY and CDR2 SMNVEV (reference sequence). The CDR3 reads CASSLWQGDEKLFF. The CDR3 DNA follows: TGTGCCAGCAGTTTATGGCAGGGTGATGAAAAACTGTTTTTT.

This clone was counted between two and nine times. V usage is TRBV25-1 and J usage is TRBJ2-7, with TRBD1 matching over 8 bases. This CDR3 has 13 amino acids. V lost 7 bases, J lost 4 bases, and 6 bases stayed unmatched. Germline loops: CDR1 MGHDK, CDR2 SYGVNS. The CDR3 here is CASTDRELYEQYF. The CDR3 DNA sequence: TGTGCCAGCACGGACAGGGAACTATACGAGCAGTACTTC.

The V call is TRBV7-9, the J call TRBJ1-4; 8 nucleotides agree with TRBD1. Germline V gene lookup returns CDR1 SEHNR and CDR2 FQNEAQ (reference sequence). V dropped 5 bases and J dropped 8; count of bases not matched to a gene: 10. The CDR3 sequence is 15 residues long. CDR3 protein: CASSTSTGDVEKLFF. The DNA for the CDR3 is TGTGCCAGCAGCACGTCGACAGGGGATGTGGAAAAACTGTTTTTT. The complete variable domain, with remaining parts taken from reference TRBV7-9 and TRBJ1-4, reads DTGVSQNPRHKITKRGQNVTFRCDPISEHNRLYWYRQTLGQGPEFLTYFQNEAQLEKSRLLSDRFSAERPKGSFSTLEIQRTEQGDSAMYLCASSTSTGDVEKLFFGSGTQLSVL.

CDR3 DNA: TGCGCCAGCAGCCCGGATACAGGACCCGCCTACGAGCAGTACTTC. Translating it yields CASSPDTGPAYEQYF. This chain connects TRBV4-1 to TRBJ2-5; possible D gene TRBD1, 5 bases. The J call could be wrong; TRBJ2-7 is a better fit for the DNA end. CDR3 size: 15 residues. Germline lookup yields CDR1 MGHRA and CDR2 YSYEKL.

The genes are TRBV15 and TRBJ1-2; D is uncertain. V was trimmed by 6 bases and J by 0 bases, leaving 11 bases between them. In germline, CDR1 is LNHNV, CDR2 YYDKDF (reference sequence). The CDR3 has 14 amino acids. The CDR3 reads CATRTGGSNYGYTF. The CDR3 nucleotides read TGTGCCACCAGGACCGGAGGGTCTAACTATGGCTACACCTTC.

The V gene is TRBV28, the J gene TRBJ2-4, with D hard to call. The CDR3 extends over 13 amino acids. Looked up from germline, CDR1 is MDHEN and CDR2 is SYDVKM. V was clipped by 1 base and J by 5 bases, with 6 bases between them. The CDR3 bases are TGTGCCAGCAGTTTATCCGTCCAAAACATTCAGTACTTC. Translating gives CASSLSVQNIQYF.

The chain has TRBV9 and TRBJ2-1, with 10 positions matching TRBD1. The CDR3 extends over 15 amino acids. V shed 0 bases and J 7 bases; nucleotides not matched to a gene: 4. Germline V gene data show CDR1 as SGDLS and CDR2 as YYNGEE. The CDR3 sequence is CASSVVGDRGNEQFF. Here the CDR3 DNA reads TGTGCCAGCAGCGTAGTCGGGGACAGGGGTAATGAGCAGTTCTTC.

V gene TRBV30 combines with J gene TRBJ2-7; 9 bases are shared with TRBD1. The V and J ends lost 5 bases and 2 bases, in that order; junction bases with no gene match: 1. The length of the CDR3 is 12 residues. The germline gives CDR1 GTSNPN, CDR2 SVGIG (reference sequence). This CDR3 reads CAWGTGPYEQYF. In nucleotides, the CDR3 is TGTGCCTGGGGGACAGGGCCCTACGAGCAGTACTTC.

V and J are TRBV7-9 and TRBJ2-7; tentatively, D is TRBD1 (7 bases). Germline loops: CDR1 SEHNR, CDR2 FQNEAQ (reference sequence). This CDR3 is built from 16 residues. The V gene lost 5 bases and the J gene lost 6 bases, with 23 bases spanning the gap. The CDR3: CASSPRRAGGKAEQYF. The CDR3 coding sequence is TGTGCCAGCAGCCCCCGGCGGGCAGGGGGGAAAGCCGAGCAGTACTTC.